Below are 22 T cell receptor beta chains sequenced from a single sample in a study of shared clonotypes between healthy human individuals (dated by TCRdb to 2018 to 2020). The library was prepared using the immunoSEQ multiplex PCR assay. This is the immuneACCESS table as TCRdb keeps it, with only in-frame sequences that have V and J called. A part of the clones is gone; compared with another copy, unresolved V genes explain less than half, and the rest is unexplained. The sample table lists some 2 million clones, about 94% of them with a count of one. The ten largest clones capture about 1.1% of the sample. CD8 naive samples were CD45RO-negative cells positively selected for CCR7, giving a CD45RA+CCR7+ population that excluded TemRA cells. Material for sequencing was naive CD8+ T cells sorted from blood. Read against the paper, the sample's cell subset or site label means: CD45RA+CCR7+. These receptors were taken from a man between 18 and 29 years old in good health.

This chain uses TRBV7-9 with TRBJ2-6; the match to TRBD1 covers 8 bases. J lost 7 bases, V lost 7 bases, and 9 bases had no gene match. In germline, CDR1 is SEHNR, CDR2 FQNEAQ (reference sequence). The CDR3 runs 15 residues. The CDR3 DNA is TGTGCCAGCAACCCCCAGGGGGCGTATGCCAACGTCCTGACTTTC. Its translation is CASNPQGAYANVLTF.

The chain combines TRBV7-2 with TRBJ2-1; 12 nucleotides agree with TRBD1. The J segment lost 8 bases and the V segment lost 0 bases, leaving 5 bases of the junction unmatched. Germline V gene lookup returns CDR1 SGHTA and CDR2 FQGNSA. The CDR3 runs to 16 residues. The CDR3 loop is CASSLAGQGAIYEQFF. CDR3 DNA sequence: TGTGCCAGCAGCTTAGCGGGACAGGGGGCCATCTATGAGCAGTTCTTC.

This chain joins TRBV4-1 and TRBJ1-4; D ambiguous. Trimming pared 1 base from V and 0 bases from J, leaving 12 bases between. This CDR3 is 17 amino acids long. The germline V gene has CDR1 MGHRA and CDR2 YSYEKL. CDR3 in DNA: TGCGCCAGCAGCCAAGTCATTCGGGATGCAACTAATGAAAAACTGTTTTTT. This sequence encodes CASSQVIRDATNEKLFF.

This sequence joins TRBV30 and TRBJ1-6; the D is unclear. Trimming removed 0 bases at V and 3 bases at J, with 12 bases between. This CDR3 spans 16 amino acids. Germline-derived CDR1 and CDR2 are GTSNPN and SVGIG (reference sequence). DNA of the CDR3: TGTGCCTGGAGTGTATCCGGTCCTTACTATAATTCACCCCTCCACTTT. Residues: CAWSVSGPYYNSPLHF.

The chain links TRBV6-6 to TRBJ2-5; D may correspond to TRBD1 or TRBD2 (5 bases each). Germline CDR1 and CDR2: MNHNY and SVGAGI (reference sequence). The germline V and J ends were trimmed by 5 bases and 2 bases, with 12 bases remaining between them. The CDR3 is made up of 14 amino acids. This chain's CDR3 is CASSRDPIQETQYF. The CDR3, as DNA: TGTGCCAGCAGTCGGGACCCCATACAAGAGACCCAGTACTTC.

The rearrangement links TRBV29-1 to TRBJ2-4; TRBD1 is a possible D gene (6 bases). V was trimmed by 7 bases and J by 9 bases, leaving 16 bases between them. Per the germline V gene, CDR1 is SQVTM and CDR2 is ANQGSEA. CDR3 size: 12 residues. The CDR3 spells CSARTDEGIQYF. The CDR3 nucleotides read TGCAGCGCCCGGACAGACGAAGGCATTCAGTACTTC.

J is TRBJ2-7 and V is TRBV5-1, with 7 positions matching TRBD1. The CDR3 covers 15 residues. CDR1 is SGHRS, CDR2 YFSETQ, per germline. Trimming removed 5 bases from V and 0 bases from J; junction bases left unmatched: 8. CDR3 sequence (DNA): TGCGCCAGCAGTATCGCAGGGGGTGTCTCCTACGAGCAGTACTTC. Translating it yields CASSIAGGVSYEQYF.

The chain links TRBV7-6 to TRBJ2-2; 8 bases are a match to TRBD2. The length of the CDR3 is 15 residues. The junction had 5 bases not matched to a gene; V was cut back by 2 bases and J by 6 bases. The V gene's germline CDR1 is SGHVS and CDR2 FNYEAQ. The CDR3 DNA is TGTGCCAGCAGCTTATTCCCAGCGGGAGCCGGGGAGCTGTTTTTT. This translates into CASSLFPAGAGELFF.

The V gene is TRBV13, the J gene TRBJ2-1, with 9 positions matching TRBD2. V trimming: 6 bases; J trimming: 6 bases; junction bases outside the gene matches: 6. The CDR3 spans 14 residues. Looked up from germline, CDR1 is PRHDT and CDR2 is FYEKMQ (reference sequence). CDR3 sequence (DNA): TGTGCCAGCAGTCCGGGACTAGCCTTCAATGAGCAGTTCTTC. Translating gives CASSPGLAFNEQFF. Looking up the rest from reference TRBV13 and TRBJ2-1 gives the full variable domain: AAGVIQSPRHLIKEKRETATLKCYPIPRHDTVYWYQQGPGQDPQFLISFYEKMQSDKGSIPDRFSAQQFSDYHSELNMSSLELGDSALYFCASSPGLAFNEQFFGPGTRLTVL.

The chain uses TRBV7-9 and TRBJ1-4; D is unclear. In germline, CDR1 is SEHNR, CDR2 FQNEAQ (reference sequence). V lost 7 bases and J lost 4, with 13 bases in between. The CDR3 length is 14 residues. The CDR3, as DNA: TGTGCCAGCACCCCGCGGGGAGATAATGAAAAACTGTTTTTT. Protein sequence: CASTPRGDNEKLFF.

The chain uses TRBV10-2 and TRBJ2-2; no reliable D call. Trimming left V 3 bases short and J 8 bases short, with 16 bases between. This CDR3 has 15 residues. Germline lookup yields CDR1 WSHSY and CDR2 SAAADI. The CDR3 nucleotides are TGCGCCAGCAGTGAATGGACCACCCGTGAAGGGGAGCTGTTTTTT. Translation: CASSEWTTREGELFF.

The gene calls are TRBV4-1 and TRBJ1-4, with D unclear. Trimming shortened V by 0 bases and J by 8 bases, and 16 bases separated the two germline ends. Germline values: CDR1 MGHRA, CDR2 YSYEKL. The CDR3 loop spans 16 amino acids. The CDR3 reads CASSQDISEGPEKLFF. CDR3 in DNA: TGCGCCAGCAGCCAAGATATATCCGAGGGCCCCGAAAAACTGTTTTTT.

This chain connects TRBV27 to TRBJ1-1, with D perhaps TRBD1 (5 bases). CDR1 is MNHEY, CDR2 SMNVEV, per germline (reference sequence). Trimming cost V 2 bases and J 4 bases, with 11 bases left between them. This CDR3 contains 14 residues. CDR3 in amino acids: CASSLGGVGTEAFF. The CDR3 bases are TGTGCCAGCAGTTTAGGAGGGGTTGGCACTGAAGCTTTCTTT.

The chain has TRBV5-4 and TRBJ2-2, with D possibly TRBD2 on 6 matching bases. The CDR3 is made up of 18 amino acids. Germline CDR1 SGHNT, CDR2 YYREEE (reference sequence). V lost 4 bases, J lost 0 bases, and 19 bases lay in between. The CDR3 here is CASSDPWRGTPNTGELFF. The CDR3 DNA is TGTGCCAGCAGCGATCCCTGGCGCGGGACTCCGAACACCGGGGAGCTGTTTTTT.

This clone was recorded a few times. This sample includes further DNA sequences coding for the same CDR3. The chain joins TRBV7-9 to TRBJ2-7; D call uncertain. The germline V gene has CDR1 SEHNR and CDR2 FQNEAQ (reference sequence). Trimming took 0 bases from V and 2 from J, leaving 5 bases between them. The CDR3 sequence is 13 residues long. CDR3 nucleotide sequence: TGTGCCAGCAGCTTAGCGGCCACCTACGAGCAGTACTTC. Translation: CASSLAATYEQYF.

The chain combines TRBV7-2 with TRBJ1-4, with 7 bases aligning to TRBD1. The germline V gene encodes CDR1 SGHTA and CDR2 FQGNSA. V dropped 5 bases and J dropped 8; count of bases not matched to a gene: 11. The length of the CDR3 is 15 residues. CDR3 bases: TGTGCCAGCAGCACGAGGGGGCCCGTTTGGGAAAAACTGTTTTTT. As protein: CASSTRGPVWEKLFF.

V usage is TRBV7-8 and J usage is TRBJ2-7, with D perhaps matching TRBD1 (6 bases). V lost 3 bases, J lost 5 bases, and 14 bases lay in between. Germline values: CDR1 SGHVS, CDR2 FQNEAQ. The CDR3 is 14 residues long. The CDR3 loop reads CASSFLQGFDEQYF. CDR3 sequence (DNA): TGTGCCAGCAGCTTTCTACAGGGCTTCGACGAGCAGTACTTC.

V gene TRBV13 combines with J gene TRBJ2-1; perhaps TRBD2 as D (5 bases). CDR1 is PRHDT, CDR2 FYEKMQ, per germline (reference sequence). Trimming took off 5 bases at V and 2 bases at J, with 13 bases between the two ends. CDR3 length: 15 residues. CDR3 sequence (DNA): TGTGCCAGCAGCCCCCGGGATTTCGCCTACAATGAGCAGTTCTTC. Its protein product is CASSPRDFAYNEQFF.

This clone has a single count. The rearrangement joins TRBV12-5 to TRBJ2-7; D uncertain. Between the trimmed V and J ends, which lost 6 bases and 4 bases, there was a span of 19 bases. The V gene's germline CDR1 is LGHNT and CDR2 FRNRAP. The CDR3 sequence is 15 residues long. The CDR3 reads CASGSSSSHGYEQYF. The CDR3 DNA is TGTGCTAGTGGCTCCTCCAGTAGCCATGGGTACGAGCAGTACTTC.

This chain connects TRBV10-1 to TRBJ2-3, with TRBD2 as a possible D gene (5 bases). The length of the CDR3 is 13 residues. CDR1 and CDR2 (germline): WNHNN, SYGVQD (reference sequence). Trimming took off 4 bases at V and 5 bases at J, with 10 bases between the two ends. DNA for the CDR3: TGCGCCAGCAGTGGCTTGAGGGTAGATACGCAGTATTTT. Translated, it gives CASSGLRVDTQYF.

This chain connects TRBV5-4 to TRBJ2-2; D possibly matches TRBD1 or TRBD2 (5 bases each). V was clipped by 4 bases and J by 5 bases, with 9 bases between them. The germline V gene encodes CDR1 SGHNT and CDR2 YYREEE (reference sequence). This CDR3 is 13 amino acids long. CDR3 bases: TGTGCCAGCAGCATGTGGGGGACCGGGGAGCTGTTTTTT. This gives the protein CASSMWGTGELFF.

This clone was picked up one time. CDR3 bases: TGTGCCAGTAGTACCCGAGGTGGTTACAATGAGCAGTTCTTC. This translates into CASSTRGGYNEQFF. This chain connects TRBV19 to TRBJ2-1; D remains ambiguous. Trimming left V 4 bases short and J 4 bases short, with 11 bases between. The CDR3 has 14 residues. The germline V gene has CDR1 LNHDA and CDR2 SQIVND (reference sequence). The variable domain in full, with the rest retrieved from reference TRBV19 and TRBJ2-1, is DGGITQSPKYLFRKEGQNVTLSCEQNLNHDAMYWYRQDPGQGLRLIYYSQIVNDFQKGDIAEGYSVSREKKESFPLTVTSAQKNPTAFYLCASSTRGGYNEQFFGPGTRLTVL.